A selection of T cell receptor beta chains follows, all from one sample in a study of shared clonotypes between healthy human individuals. Assay: immunoSEQ multiplex PCR; the TCRdb copy retains only in-frame clones and omits some. The data hold 1,400,000 or so clones, with less than 99% observed a single time. Specimen: naive CD4+ T cells sorted from blood. The receptors here all came from a man aged 30 to 39 in good health. The conserved cysteine and the conserved F or W are not part of the CDR3 here.

v_call	j_call	cdr3_aa
TRBV10-3	TRBJ2-7	AIRAQGSEQY
TRBV11-2	TRBJ2-6	ASSLVAGGPGANVLT
TRBV6-6	TRBJ2-7	ASSYPRQGQTYEQY
TRBV7-3	TRBJ2-1	ASSLLAEYGEQF
TRBV7-2	TRBJ2-3	ASSLPSVIVY
TRBV6-5	TRBJ1-2	ASSNPPPARYGYT
TRBV2	TRBJ2-7	ASSEVAGYLEQY
TRBV28	TRBJ1-4	ASSLLGALEEKLF
TRBV6-1	TRBJ2-3	ASSGGPRRGPDTQY
TRBV10-1	TRBJ2-7	ASSELLHPGEQY
TRBV27	TRBJ2-2	ASSFLRTGGFGELF
TRBV28	TRBJ2-7	ASSAPVGRFFEQY
TRBV5-6	TRBJ2-3	ASSPTTRWGTDTQY
TRBV7-9	TRBJ2-2	ASSLSLTTSGGELF
TRBV5-1	TRBJ2-7	ASSSDGAYEQY
TRBV11-2	TRBJ2-3	ASSSRRETDTQY
TRBV2	TRBJ2-5	ASSVGTSGRAGETQY
TRBV10-3	TRBJ2-1	AIGTSDYNEQF
TRBV19	TRBJ1-5	ASSIEGQGNQPQH
TRBV18	TRBJ1-1	ASSPDRANTEAF
TRBV2	TRBJ2-7	ASRVDRSSYEQY
TRBV18	TRBJ2-2	ASSQTVTGELF
TRBV11-2	TRBJ1-4	ASSSQVGEKLF
TRBV7-6	TRBJ2-1	ASSLKSRTGVYNEQF
TRBV7-8	TRBJ2-1	ASSLESSYNEQF
TRBV6-5	TRBJ1-5	ASSTGQRNQPQH
TRBV6-6	TRBJ2-3	ASSSPRWGTDTQY
TRBV4-1	TRBJ2-5	ASSQDVVPGNQETQY
TRBV9	TRBJ2-1	ASSRRGPYNEQF
TRBV18	TRBJ2-7	ASSPPGLGVSEQY
TRBV19	TRBJ2-1	ASSIFASGSFFNEQF
TRBV7-8	TRBJ1-1	ASRDVLRAPNTEAF
TRBV28	TRBJ1-5	ASSRGDRVVSNQPQH
TRBV5-4	TRBJ1-2	ASSSVVGGNYGYT
TRBV2	TRBJ1-4	ASIRRWGEKLF
TRBV11-2	TRBJ1-5	ASSLNSNQPQH
TRBV2	TRBJ1-2	ASAPIGRANGYT
TRBV7-6	TRBJ2-1	ASRLAGSYNEQF
TRBV9	TRBJ1-3	ASSADRVSTIY
TRBV5-4	TRBJ2-1	ASSNPSGRGRNEQF
TRBV6-5	TRBJ1-4	ASRLQGPGEKLF
TRBV28	TRBJ1-2	ASSSSGLLVNGYT
TRBV7-3	TRBJ2-1	ASSFGGSSYNEQF
TRBV6-1	TRBJ2-3	ASSAYTLGGDTQY
TRBV6-1	TRBJ1-5	ASSYEKNQPQH
TRBV28	TRBJ2-3	ASSPRPTSTDTQY
TRBV2	TRBJ2-1	ASTRGAAQPF
TRBV6-5	TRBJ2-7	ASSTPGQGSYEQY
TRBV5-1	TRBJ2-3	ASSLMVAGAGSTDTQY
TRBV30	TRBJ2-5	AWSRQGAVTKTQY
TRBV19	TRBJ2-3	ASTAGPNTDTQY
TRBV7-2	TRBJ2-7	ASSLQVTYEQY
TRBV29-1	TRBJ2-3	SVGDSHTQY
TRBV7-4	TRBJ2-7	ASSFFTRGLSYEQY
TRBV5-1	TRBJ1-1	ASSPARLSNTEAF